The 14 T cell receptor beta chains below come from one sample, sequenced in a study of beta chain features in type 1 diabetes. Sequencing targeted expressed TCRB transcripts, as all isolated RNA had been reverse transcribed. Data came from immunoSEQ multiplex PCR; TCRdb stores just in-frame clones and leaves some out. The table records 240,000 or so clones, around a quarter of them present only once. Material for sequencing was central memory CD4+ T cells from blood. Receptor source: a man between 25 and 39 years old in good health.

This chain connects TRBV27 to TRBJ2-5; TRBD1 aligns across 7 bases. The trim removed 8 bases at V and 2 bases at J, leaving 11 bases unmatched. This CDR3 is built from 15 residues. CDR1 is MNHEY and CDR2 is SMNVEV in the germline V gene (reference sequence). In DNA form, the CDR3 reads TGTGCCAGCGCTCGGGGATGGGGACAGCAAGAGACCCAGTACTTC. Translated, it gives CASARGWGQQETQYF.

The chain uses TRBV6-5 and TRBJ2-2, with TRBD2 identical over 9 bases. The germline gives CDR1 MNHEY, CDR2 SVGAGI. V lost 7 bases to trimming and J lost 5 bases; unmatched junction nucleotides: 8. This CDR3 contains 15 residues. CDR3 DNA: TGTGCCAGCACCCCAGGACTAGCGAGGACCGGGGAGCTGTTTTTT. It yields the protein CASTPGLARTGELFF.

This clone was seen only a few times. The rearrangement uses TRBV29-1 and TRBJ1-1; D perhaps matches TRBD1 (6 bases). CDR1 is SQVTM, CDR2 ANQGSEA, per germline. This CDR3 comprises 12 residues. V lost 7 bases and J lost 3, with 12 bases in between. CDR3 sequence: CSGTGTHTEAFF. The CDR3 region has the DNA TGCAGCGGCACAGGGACCCACACTGAAGCTTTCTTT.

The chain carries TRBV29-1 and TRBJ2-3, with 7 bases aligning to TRBD1. V was pared by 3 bases and J by 2 bases, with 5 bases of the junction left unmatched. The germline V gene encodes CDR1 SQVTM and CDR2 ANQGSEA. This CDR3 has 14 amino acids. The CDR3 sequence is CSVDARGYTDTQYF. The DNA of the CDR3 is TGCAGCGTTGACGCCAGGGGGTACACAGATACGCAGTATTTT.

The chain uses TRBV10-3 and TRBJ2-3; 7 bases are shared with TRBD2. The V gene end was trimmed by 2 bases and the J gene end by 2 bases; junction bases not matched to a gene: 7. The CDR3 runs to 16 residues. CDR1 ENHRY and CDR2 SYGVKD come from the germline V gene. CDR3 in amino acids: CAISEGASGLTDTQYF. The CDR3 nucleotides read TGTGCCATCAGTGAGGGAGCTAGCGGCCTCACAGATACGCAGTATTTT.

This chain uses TRBV28 with TRBJ2-6; possibly TRBD1 for D (6 bases). The CDR3 totals 12 residues. Trimming cost V 7 bases and J 9 bases, with 10 bases left between them. Germline V CDR1 and CDR2: MDHEN, SYDVKM. CDR3 sequence reads: CASNQGFNVLTF. In DNA, the CDR3 is TGTGCCAGCAACCAGGGGTTCAACGTCCTGACTTTC.

In regard to this clone: The identical CDR3 is also encoded by other nucleotide sequences in the sample. This chain joins TRBV5-1 and TRBJ2-5; D is uncertain. The CDR3 contains 11 residues. The V end lost 2 bases, the J end lost 5 bases, and 4 bases lay between the germline ends. Germline assignment: CDR1 SGHRS and CDR2 YFSETQ. CDR3 sequence (DNA): TGCGCCAGCAGCTTACGGGAGACCCAGTACTTC. Amino acid sequence: CASSLRETQYF.

A single count supports this clone. V and J are TRBV30 and TRBJ2-2; D is unresolved. V was cut by 0 bases and J by 4 bases, with 9 bases left in between. This CDR3 region has 14 residues. Germline V gene lookup returns CDR1 GTSNPN and CDR2 SVGIG (reference sequence). The CDR3: CAWSVDKGTGELFF. CDR3 DNA: TGTGCCTGGAGTGTCGACAAGGGCACCGGGGAGCTGTTTTTT.

In this sample, this clone turned up a few times. The rearrangement uses TRBV5-1 and TRBJ2-1, with D unresolved. The germline V and J ends were trimmed by 2 bases and 0 bases, with 9 bases remaining between them. Germline CDR1 reads SGHRS; CDR2 reads YFSETQ. The CDR3 is made up of 15 amino acids. CDR3 loop: CASSLVVDSYNEQFF. DNA for the CDR3: TGCGCCAGCAGCTTAGTAGTAGACTCCTACAATGAGCAGTTCTTC.

The sample holds a few counts of this clone. The chain combines TRBV7-2 with TRBJ2-2, with 7 bases that match TRBD2. The V gene end was trimmed by 5 bases and the J gene end by 6 bases; junction bases not matched to a gene: 9. Germline lookup yields CDR1 SGHTA and CDR2 FQGNSA. The CDR3 runs to 15 residues. The CDR3 reads CASSPGLEGAGELFF. The CDR3 DNA is TGTGCCAGCAGCCCAGGACTAGAAGGGGCCGGGGAGCTGTTTTTT.

The table lists this clone with many counts. This chain uses TRBV29-1 with TRBJ2-3; 11 bases are shared with TRBD2. The CDR3 spans 14 residues. V lost 8 bases and J lost 4; bases outside the gene matches: 8. Germline V lookup: CDR1 SQVTM, CDR2 ANQGSEA. The CDR3 DNA sequence: TGCAGCTTGAAGGCTAGCGGGAGGTCAGATACGCAGTATTTT. As protein: CSLKASGRSDTQYF.

The chain joins TRBV6-5 to TRBJ2-1, with TRBD2 matching over 16 bases. V gave up 6 bases and J gave up 7 bases; unmatched junction bases: 3. This CDR3 has 15 residues. Germline V gives CDR1 MNHEY, CDR2 SVGAGI. This chain's CDR3 is CASRAGLAGGNEQFF. As DNA, the CDR3 is TGTGCCAGCAGGGCGGGACTAGCGGGAGGGAATGAGCAGTTCTTC.

Here the CDR3 DNA reads TGTGCCAGCAGCTTAGCCCCAGGAGGGATCTACGAGCAGTACTTC. Translation gives CASSLAPGGIYEQYF. This chain connects TRBV11-2 to TRBJ2-7, with TRBD2 as a possible D gene (6 bases). The V and J ends lost 1 base and 3 bases respectively, with 13 bases between them. Germline lookup yields CDR1 SGHAT and CDR2 FQNNGV. The CDR3 runs 15 residues.

The rearrangement links TRBV5-1 to TRBJ2-1; D unclear. V dropped 4 bases and J dropped 7 bases, with 9 bases sitting between them. Per germline, CDR1 SGHRS and CDR2 YFSETQ. The CDR3 is made up of 12 amino acids. The CDR3 coding sequence is TGCGCCAGCAGCATTACTCTTAATGAGCAGTTCTTC. Its protein product is CASSITLNEQFF.